This is a list of T cell receptor beta chains from one sample in a study of Graves' ophthalmopathy and Graves' hyperthyroidism. From the multiplex PCR reads, TCRdb called clonotypes with MiXCR, one entry per CDR3 protein. The sample lists 200,000 to 250,000 distinct CDR3 sequences, about 32% occurring once. Material for sequencing was peripheral blood. These receptors all come from a man aged 50 to 60 with Graves' ophthalmopathy. Both conserved end residues are part of each CDR3. The order of the fields is D gene, clone size, V gene, J gene, CDR3 DNA, CDR3 protein. D genes are given only for firm matches. Expanded clones get a size class; other rows say once, few or many, or leave the size out.

-	-	TRBV19	TRBJ1-1	TGTGCCAGTAGTATTGCGGTGGGCACTGAAGCTTTCTTT	CASSIAVGTEAFF
-	many	TRBV12-3/TRBV12-4	TRBJ1-1	TGTGCCAGCGGGGTTTCGGATGGTGAAGCTTTCTTT	CASGVSDGEAFF
-	many	TRBV19	TRBJ1-6	TGTGCCAGTAGTTCCCGTCCGAGCTCCTATAATTCACCCCTCCACTTT	CASSSRPSSYNSPLHF
-	once	TRBV29-1	TRBJ2-7	TGCAGCGTTGGAGTAGCGGACTCCTACGAGCAGTACTTC	CSVGVADSYEQYF
-	few	TRBV12-3/TRBV12-4	TRBJ2-5	TGTGCCAGCAGTCTTACAGGGCTAGTACAAGAGACCCAGTACTTC	CASSLTGLVQETQYF
TRBD2	many	TRBV4-3	TRBJ2-5	TGCGCCAGCAGCCAAGGACTAGCGATAGAGACCCAGTACTTC	CASSQGLAIETQYF
-	-	TRBV28	TRBJ2-7	TGTGCCAGCAGTTTTAGCAGAACCTACGAGCAGTACTTC	CASSFSRTYEQYF
-	many	TRBV7-8	TRBJ1-2	TGTGCCAGCAGCTTAGCGAGCGGAGGATCTTATGGCTACACCTTC	CASSLASGGSYGYTF
TRBD1	-	TRBV11-2	TRBJ2-7	TGTGCCAGCAGACCCGCCGGGACAGAGGCCGAGCAGTACTTC	CASRPAGTEAEQYF
-	many	TRBV18	TRBJ2-7	TGTGCCAGCTCACCGGGGTACTACGAGCAGTACTTC	CASSPGYYEQYF
-	many	TRBV19	TRBJ1-1	TGTGCCAGTAGTATGGATCGGTCGGTAGAAGCTTTCTTT	CASSMDRSVEAFF
TRBD1	-	TRBV6-1	TRBJ1-5	TGTGCCAGCAGGGCCGACCGGGACAGGTCTGATCAGCCCCAGCATTTT	CASRADRDRSDQPQHF
-	many	TRBV15	TRBJ2-5	TGTGCCACCAGCAGGGGGAAAATTGAAGAGACCCAGTACTTC	CATSRGKIEETQYF
TRBD1	many	TRBV15	TRBJ1-2	TGTGCCACCAGCAGAGGATCCGGGACAGGGAAGGGTGGAGACTATGGCTACACCTTC	CATSRGSGTGKGGDYGYTF
-	-	TRBV11-2	TRBJ1-3	TGTGCCAGCAGCACACTGACCCGACCCTCTGGAAACACCATATATTTT	CASSTLTRPSGNTIYF
TRBD1	-	TRBV24-1	TRBJ1-2	TGTGCCACCAGTGATCCTGACAGGGGGCGGACGGGCTACACCTTC	CATSDPDRGRTGYTF
TRBD1	few	TRBV28	TRBJ1-1	TGTGCCAGCAGGATTGGGACAGGGCGGACTGAAGCTTTCTTT	CASRIGTGRTEAFF
-	many	TRBV28	TRBJ1-5	TGTGCCAGCAGTTCCCCTCCGGGACGGAATCAGCCCCAGCATTTT	CASSSPPGRNQPQHF
-	many	TRBV5-1	TRBJ2-5	TGCGCCAGCAGCTCCCGACAGCTACAAGAGACCCAGTACTTC	CASSSRQLQETQYF
TRBD1	many	TRBV29-1	TRBJ2-7	TGCAGCGTTGATGAGTCCGGACAGGGCAACGAGCAGTACTTC	CSVDESGQGNEQYF
TRBD2	-	TRBV7-2	TRBJ2-2	TGTGCCAGCAGCTTACGCGGGAGCAACACCGGGGAGCTGTTTTTT	CASSLRGSNTGELFF
-	-	TRBV6-2/TRBV6-3	TRBJ1-1	TGTGCCAGCAATACGGGGTTTCTAATGGCTGAAGCTTTCTTT	CASNTGFLMAEAFF
TRBD1	many	TRBV4-3	TRBJ1-6	TGCGCCAGCAGTGTTCAGGGGGATTCACCCCTCCACTTT	CASSVQGDSPLHF
TRBD2	many	TRBV28	TRBJ2-7	TGTGCCAGCAGTTTGGATGCTAGCGGGGCCTACGAGCAGTACTTC	CASSLDASGAYEQYF
-	many	TRBV27	TRBJ2-2	TGTGCCAGCACCGGTGGCGGACACACCGGGGAGCTGTTTTTT	CASTGGGHTGELFF
-	many	TRBV6-2/TRBV6-3	TRBJ2-5	TGTGCCAGCAGTTACAGAGGAGACCAAGAGACCCAGTACTTC	CASSYRGDQETQYF
-	-	TRBV28	TRBJ1-6	TGTGCCAGCAGTTTAGGCGGGCTTGGGGTTTCACCCCTCCACTTT	CASSLGGLGVSPLHF
TRBD1	many	TRBV7-2	TRBJ1-3	TGTGCCAGCAGCCACGGCCGGGGCAGGGGGCCTACCTCTGGAAACACCATATATTTT	CASSHGRGRGPTSGNTIYF
-	-	TRBV12-3/TRBV12-4	TRBJ2-4	TGTGCCAGCAGTTGGTCGGCAGGGGACTTTTACTTC	CASSWSAGDFYF
-	many	TRBV12-3/TRBV12-4	TRBJ2-1	TGTGCCAGCAGTTTTGAAGGAGGTCTCTACAATGAGCAGTTCTTC	CASSFEGGLYNEQFF
-	-	TRBV6-1	TRBJ1-5	TGTGCCAGCAGGAGCAGTAGCAATCAGCCCCAGCATTTT	CASRSSSNQPQHF
-	-	TRBV19	TRBJ1-3	TGTGCCAGTAGCGGTATTGGGCGAAGCTCTGGAAACACCATATATTTT	CASSGIGRSSGNTIYF
-	-	TRBV30	TRBJ2-7	TGTGCCTGGAGTGGGCGGCGGGACTCCTACGAGCAGTACTTC	CAWSGRRDSYEQYF
-	many	TRBV7-2	TRBJ2-5	TGTGCCAGCAGCCCCCACAGGGAATCCAAAGAGACCCAGTACTTC	CASSPHRESKETQYF
TRBD1	many	TRBV5-1	TRBJ2-7	TGCGCCAGCAGCTTGTTTGGGACAGGGGGTGACGAGCAGTACTTC	CASSLFGTGGDEQYF
-	many	TRBV7-2	TRBJ2-5	TGTGCCAGCAGCCGGGACACACAAGAGACCCAGTACTTC	CASSRDTQETQYF
-	many	TRBV28	TRBJ1-2	TGTGCCAGCAGTGCCGAGACCAGAAGGGGCTACACCTTC	CASSAETRRGYTF
-	many	TRBV2	TRBJ2-6	TGTGCCAGCAGTGTGTCAGGGCCTGGGGCCAACGTCCTGACTTTC	CASSVSGPGANVLTF
TRBD1	many	TRBV5-1	TRBJ1-1	TGCGCCAGCAGCGCCACGACAGGGGGCGAAACTGAAGCTTTCTTT	CASSATTGGETEAFF
-	-	TRBV30	TRBJ1-2	TGTGCCTGGAGTGTACAGGCGGCGAGGGGCTACACCTTC	CAWSVQAARGYTF
-	many	TRBV19	TRBJ2-7	TGTGCCAGTAGTATAGATAGTGGGGCAGCTTACTACGAGCAGTACTTC	CASSIDSGAAYYEQYF
-	many	TRBV7-8	TRBJ2-7	TGTGCCAGCAGCACTCCGGTGACGCCCTACGAGCAGTACTTC	CASSTPVTPYEQYF
-	many	TRBV28	TRBJ1-1	TGTGCCAGCAGTTTTTGGGGGGGCACTGAAGCTTTCTTT	CASSFWGGTEAFF
-	many	TRBV6-1	TRBJ1-1	TGTGCCAGCAGTACCGGCGGCACTGAAGCTTTCTTT	CASSTGGTEAFF
TRBD2	many	TRBV20-1	TRBJ2-5	TGCAGTGCTAGGGGGACTAGCGGGGCTCCAGCTGAGACCCAGTACTTC	CSARGTSGAPAETQYF
TRBD1	many	TRBV29-1	TRBJ2-7	TGCAGCGGAGGGACAGCTGCCTACGAGCAGTACTTC	CSGGTAAYEQYF
-	many	TRBV12-3/TRBV12-4	TRBJ2-5	TGTGCCAGCAGTTCACCCTCCCCGCAAGAGACCCAGTACTTC	CASSSPSPQETQYF
-	many	TRBV5-6	TRBJ1-5	TGTGCCAGCAGCTTGGAGAAAGGAAATAGCAATCAGCCCCAGCATTTT	CASSLEKGNSNQPQHF
-	-	TRBV7-8	TRBJ2-4	TGTGCCAGCAGCCGCAGGGGGGAGGCCAAAAACATTCAGTACTTC	CASSRRGEAKNIQYF
-	many	TRBV11-2	TRBJ1-2	TGTGCCAGCAGCTTAGTCGGCAGGGTCTATGGCTACACCTTC	CASSLVGRVYGYTF
-	-	TRBV5-4	TRBJ2-5	TGTGCCAGCAGCTCTCATTCGGACAGACAAGAGACCCAGTACTTC	CASSSHSDRQETQYF
TRBD2	many	TRBV28	TRBJ2-4	TGTGCCAGCAGTTCGCGGGAGACAGACAAAAACATTCAGTACTTC	CASSSRETDKNIQYF
TRBD1	many	TRBV29-1	TRBJ2-7	TGCAGCGTTGGGGGAAGTGGACAGGATACCTACGAGCAGTACTTC	CSVGGSGQDTYEQYF